A single sample is the source of the 4 T cell receptor beta chains below, sequenced in a study of a mutant IDH1 vaccine in newly diagnosed glioma (dated by TCRdb to the early 2020s). Explained via the paper, the time point label denotes: baseline, week 1 (first vaccination visit). What this sample's treatment or condition label stands for: pre-vaccination baseline after standard-of-care therapy. The library relied on the immunoSEQ multiplex PCR assay. TCRdb mirrors the immuneACCESS table, restricted to in-frame sequences. Some clones are absent from its copies; in checked studies, under half trace to an unresolved V gene, and the reason for the others is unknown. The sample data list tens of thousands of clones, and 93% of these were observed just once. 0.95% to 1.5% of the sample belongs to the ten largest clones. Sequenced material: PBMCs, taken from a glioma patient treated with radiotherapy, temozolomide or both. The origin of the receptors is a man aged 40-50 years with glioma.

This chain links TRBV27 with TRBJ1-2; D might be TRBD1 (6 bases). The ends were cut back, 3 bases at V and 0 bases at J, with 20 bases in the middle. CDR3 length equals 18 residues. Germline CDR1 MNHEY, CDR2 SMNVEV (reference sequence). Here the CDR3 DNA reads TGTGCCAGCAGTTTGAGTAAAAGGACAGCGATAACTAACTATGGCTACACCTTC. It translates to CASSLSKRTAITNYGYTF.

V usage is TRBV28 and J usage is TRBJ1-1; D is ambiguous. This CDR3 comprises 14 residues. Germline lookup yields CDR1 MDHEN and CDR2 SYDVKM. Trimming cost V 6 bases and J 2 bases, with 13 bases left between them. CDR3 DNA: TGTGCCAGCAGGGTCAGTCGCGGTAACACTGAAGCTTTCTTT. Its protein is CASRVSRGNTEAFF.

The V gene is TRBV7-2, the J gene TRBJ2-2, with a possible D match to TRBD2 (6 bases). Germline CDR1 is SGHTA and CDR2 is FQGNSA. The CDR3 spans 15 residues. Trimming cost V 5 bases and J 5 bases, with 15 bases left between them. This CDR3 is CASSPYGGWTGELFF. The CDR3 DNA sequence: TGTGCCAGCAGCCCTTACGGAGGGTGGACCGGGGAGCTGTTTTTT.

The J gene is TRBJ2-3, the V gene TRBV19, with 7 bases aligning to TRBD2. V shed 0 bases and J 3 bases; nucleotides not matched to a gene: 12. This CDR3 has 18 residues. Per the germline V gene, CDR1 is LNHDA and CDR2 is SQIVND (reference sequence). The CDR3 bases are TGTGCCAGTAGTATAGATAACCGACGACTAGCTGTGACAGATACGCAGTATTTT. Amino acid sequence: CASSIDNRRLAVTDTQYF.